The clone carrying this TCR beta chain was observed a handful of times. Patients at the Seattle site were enrolled during active infection and followed longitudinally. These data originate in a study of blood T cell repertoires in COVID-19. Study information: Sources were T cells, B-cell-depleted T cells, or PBMCs; the material itself was cDNA or gDNA.

TCRdb's copy holds only in-frame clones and misses some; the assay was immunoSEQ multiplex PCR. The sample has about 420,000 clones; over 85% are singletons. Germline V gene sequence: CDR1 SGHAT, CDR2 FQNNGV. The CDR3 is 13 residues long. Unmatched junction bases numbered 10, after V lost 8 bases and J lost 9 bases. Sample: peripheral blood. This clonotype originated in a man aged 18 to 35 with COVID-19, enrolled during active disease. The chain couples TRBV11-2 to TRBJ2-1, with 7 bases lining up with TRBD2. The CDR3 region is CASGGEGSGEQFF. CDR3 nucleotides: TGTGCCAGCGGGGGGGAGGGTTCAGGTGAGCAGTTCTTC.